This TCR beta chain was found in a study of T cell responses to AZD1222 COVID-19 vaccine. General observations from the study: Donors in the cohort were predominantly white British and more often female, and clonal diversity was possibly underestimated. Spike-specific TCR breadth and depth went up after people got two AZD1222 doses. Repertoires were collected only later (after the peak T cell response had occurred).

Comment on this clone: Antigen: not known.

The CDR3 runs 14 residues. The germline gives CDR1 MNHEY, CDR2 SVGAGI. Trimming shortened V by 0 bases and J by 6 bases, and 9 bases separated the two germline ends. Clones were read by immunoSEQ multiplex PCR, and TCRdb kept only the in-frame ones, dropping some. In the table there are approximately 100,000 clones, about 83% of which are singletons. The chain has TRBV6-5 and TRBJ1-5, with no clear D. The sample in question was peripheral blood, obtained on day 0 of AZD1222 vaccination. The clonotype comes from an adult in good health. CDR3 in DNA: TGTGCCAGCAGTTACTCGAGGCTGGGTCAGCCCCAGCATTTT. This translates into CASSYSRLGQPQHF.